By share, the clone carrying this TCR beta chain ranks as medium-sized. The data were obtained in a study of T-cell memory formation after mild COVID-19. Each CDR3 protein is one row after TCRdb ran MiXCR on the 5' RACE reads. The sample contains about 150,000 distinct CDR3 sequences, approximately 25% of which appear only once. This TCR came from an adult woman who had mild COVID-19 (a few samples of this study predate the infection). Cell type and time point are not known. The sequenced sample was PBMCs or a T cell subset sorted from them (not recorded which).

The DNA of the CDR3 is TGTGCCAGCAGTTACCACTTGGGTTTAGAGACCCAGTACTTC. This codes for CASSYHLGLETQYF. The chain joins TRBV6-5 to TRBJ2-5; D remains ambiguous. V was trimmed by 2 bases and J by 4 bases, leaving 11 bases between them. The CDR3 runs 14 residues. Germline V gene sequence: CDR1 MNHEY, CDR2 SVGAGI.